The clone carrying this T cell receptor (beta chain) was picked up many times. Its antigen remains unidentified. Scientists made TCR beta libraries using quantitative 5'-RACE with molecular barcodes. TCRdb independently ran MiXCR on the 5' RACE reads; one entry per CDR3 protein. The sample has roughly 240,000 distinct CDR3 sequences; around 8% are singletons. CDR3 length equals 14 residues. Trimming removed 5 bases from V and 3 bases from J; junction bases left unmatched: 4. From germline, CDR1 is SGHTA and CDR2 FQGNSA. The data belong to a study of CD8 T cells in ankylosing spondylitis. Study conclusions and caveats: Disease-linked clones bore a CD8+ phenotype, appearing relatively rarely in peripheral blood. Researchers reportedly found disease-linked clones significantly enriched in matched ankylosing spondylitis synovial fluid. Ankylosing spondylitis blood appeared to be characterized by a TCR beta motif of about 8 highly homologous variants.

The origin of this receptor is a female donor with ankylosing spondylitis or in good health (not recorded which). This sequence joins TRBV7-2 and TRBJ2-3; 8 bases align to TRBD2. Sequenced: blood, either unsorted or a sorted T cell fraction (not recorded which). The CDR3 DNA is TGTGCCAGCAGCCCAAAGCGGGAGACAGATACGCAGTATTTT. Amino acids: CASSPKRETDTQYF. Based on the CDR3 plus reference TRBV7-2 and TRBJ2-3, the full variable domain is GAGVSQSPSNKVTEKGKDVELRCDPISGHTALYWYRQSLGQGLEFLIYFQGNSAPDKSGLPSDRFSAERTGGSVSTLTIQRTQQEDSAVYLCASSPKRETDTQYFGPGTRLTVL.